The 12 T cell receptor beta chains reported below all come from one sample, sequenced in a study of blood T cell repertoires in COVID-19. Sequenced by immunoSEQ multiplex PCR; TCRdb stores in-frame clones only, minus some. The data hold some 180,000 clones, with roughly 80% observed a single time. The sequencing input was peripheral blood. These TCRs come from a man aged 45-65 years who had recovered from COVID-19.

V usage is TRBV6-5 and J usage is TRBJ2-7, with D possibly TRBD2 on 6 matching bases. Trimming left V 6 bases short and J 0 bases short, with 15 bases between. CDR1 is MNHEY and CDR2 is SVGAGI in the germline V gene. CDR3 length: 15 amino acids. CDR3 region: CASRSRPSDSYEQYF. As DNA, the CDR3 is TGTGCCAGCAGGTCAAGGCCTAGCGACTCCTACGAGCAGTACTTC.

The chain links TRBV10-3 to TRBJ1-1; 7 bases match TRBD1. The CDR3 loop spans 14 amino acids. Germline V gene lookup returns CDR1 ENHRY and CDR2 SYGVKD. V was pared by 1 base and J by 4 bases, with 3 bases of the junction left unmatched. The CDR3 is CAISEYRGSTEAFF. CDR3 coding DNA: TGTGCCATCAGTGAGTACAGGGGCTCCACTGAAGCTTTCTTT.

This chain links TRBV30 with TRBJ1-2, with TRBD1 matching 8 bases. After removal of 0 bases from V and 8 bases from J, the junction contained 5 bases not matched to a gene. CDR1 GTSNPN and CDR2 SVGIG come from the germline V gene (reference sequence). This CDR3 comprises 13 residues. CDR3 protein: CAWSVSGQGGYTF. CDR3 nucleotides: TGTGCCTGGAGTGTTTCAGGACAGGGAGGCTACACCTTC. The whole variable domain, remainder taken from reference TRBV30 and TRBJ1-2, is SQTIHQWPATLVQPVGSPLSLECTVEGTSNPNLYWYRQAAGRGLQLLFYSVGIGQISSEVPQNLSASRPQDRQFILSSKKLLLSDSGFYLCAWSVSGQGGYTFGSGTRLTVV.

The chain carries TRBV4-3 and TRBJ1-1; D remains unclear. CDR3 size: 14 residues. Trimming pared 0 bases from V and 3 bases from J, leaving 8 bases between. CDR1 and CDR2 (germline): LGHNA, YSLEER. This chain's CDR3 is CASSQDGGYTEAFF. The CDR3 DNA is TGCGCCAGCAGCCAAGACGGCGGGTACACTGAAGCTTTCTTT.

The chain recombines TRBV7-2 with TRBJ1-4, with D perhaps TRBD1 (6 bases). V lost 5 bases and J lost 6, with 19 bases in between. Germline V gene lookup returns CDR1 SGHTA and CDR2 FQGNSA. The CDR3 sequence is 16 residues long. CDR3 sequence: CASSKSGAGLDEKLFF. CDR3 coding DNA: TGTGCCAGCAGCAAATCAGGGGCGGGTCTTGATGAAAAACTGTTTTTT.

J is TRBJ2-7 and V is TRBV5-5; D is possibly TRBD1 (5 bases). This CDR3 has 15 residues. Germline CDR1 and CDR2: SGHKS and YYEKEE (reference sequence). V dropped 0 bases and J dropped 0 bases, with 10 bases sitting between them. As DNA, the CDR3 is TGTGCCAGCAGCTTGGCCCCACAGGCCTCCTACGAGCAGTACTTC. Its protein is CASSLAPQASYEQYF.

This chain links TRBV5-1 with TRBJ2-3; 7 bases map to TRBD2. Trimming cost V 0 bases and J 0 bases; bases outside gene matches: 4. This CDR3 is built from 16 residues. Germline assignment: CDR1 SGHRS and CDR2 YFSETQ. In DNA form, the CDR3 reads TGCGCCAGCAGCTTGGGGTACGGGGGGAGCACAGATACGCAGTATTTT. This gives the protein CASSLGYGGSTDTQYF.

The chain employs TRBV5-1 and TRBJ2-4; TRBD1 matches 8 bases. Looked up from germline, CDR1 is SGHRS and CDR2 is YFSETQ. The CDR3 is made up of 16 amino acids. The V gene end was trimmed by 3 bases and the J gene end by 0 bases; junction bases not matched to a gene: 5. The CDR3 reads CASSSGTGLAKNIQYF. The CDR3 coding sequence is TGCGCCAGCAGCTCGGGGACAGGTCTAGCCAAAAACATTCAGTACTTC.

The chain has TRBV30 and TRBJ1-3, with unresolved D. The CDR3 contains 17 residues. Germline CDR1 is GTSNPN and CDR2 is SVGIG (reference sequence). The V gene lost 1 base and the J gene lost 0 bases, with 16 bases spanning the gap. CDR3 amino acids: CAWSGLLFGDSGNTIYF. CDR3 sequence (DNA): TGTGCCTGGAGTGGACTACTATTTGGGGACTCTGGAAACACCATATATTTT.

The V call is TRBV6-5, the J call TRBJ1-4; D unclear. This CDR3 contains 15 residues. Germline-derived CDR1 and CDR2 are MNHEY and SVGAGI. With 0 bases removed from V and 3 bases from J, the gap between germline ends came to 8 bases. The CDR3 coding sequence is TGTGCCAGCAGTTACTCAGGGAGATCTAATGAAAAACTGTTTTTT. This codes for CASSYSGRSNEKLFF.

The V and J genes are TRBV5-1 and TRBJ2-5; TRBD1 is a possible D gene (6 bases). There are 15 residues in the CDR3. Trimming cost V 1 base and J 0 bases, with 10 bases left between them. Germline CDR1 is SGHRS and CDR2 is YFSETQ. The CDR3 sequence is CASSLYRDNQETQYF. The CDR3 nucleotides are TGCGCCAGCAGCTTGTACAGGGATAACCAAGAGACCCAGTACTTC.

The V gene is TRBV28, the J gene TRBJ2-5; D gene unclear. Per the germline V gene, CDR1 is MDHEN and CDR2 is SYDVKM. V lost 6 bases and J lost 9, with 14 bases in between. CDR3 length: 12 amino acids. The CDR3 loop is CASSPLSRAQYF. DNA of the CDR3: TGTGCCAGCAGCCCTCTGTCCCGGGCCCAGTACTTC.